The sample holds a few counts of the clone carrying this T cell receptor beta chain. These data belong to a study of blood T cell repertoires in COVID-19. For the study at large: Researchers got acute and convalescent COVID-19 samples from the United States, Italy and Spain. Nucleic acid was either cDNA or gDNA, and it came from T cells, B-cell-depleted T cells, or PBMCs.

In the source study's methods: Cell counts per sample came from amplifying reference gene primers. The data were produced by immunoSEQ multiplex PCR, yet TCRdb's version contains in-frame clones alone and is incomplete. That table gives V, J and clone size, and the DNA gave D and trimming. Here the sample spans approximately 74,000 clones, 88% being singletons. The ends were cut back, 3 bases at V and 15 bases at J, with 20 bases in the middle. The length of the CDR3 is 14 residues. Germline loops: CDR1 KGHSH, CDR2 LQKENI. Source material: peripheral blood. The sequence came from a man between 70 and 80 years old with acute or convalescent COVID-19. The V call is TRBV18, the J call TRBJ2-2; TRBD1 is a possible D gene (6 bases). CDR3 sequence reads: CASSPGDIFFPVFF. As DNA, the CDR3 is TGTGCCAGCTCACCGGGGGACATTTTCTTTCCGGTGTTTTTT.